What follows are 14 T cell receptor beta chains derived from one specimen sequenced in a study of cytomegalovirus exposure and HLA in healthy donors. In the PCR, 60 Vbeta and 13 Jbeta primers were used. Libraries were prepared by immunoSEQ multiplex PCR; TCRdb keeps only in-frame clonotypes and omits some of them. The sample holds under 85,000 clones, about three quarters seen once. The sequenced material came from PBMCs. The receptors originated from a man younger than 35 in good health and CMV-seronegative.

This rearrangement joins TRBV28 to TRBJ2-7; 16 positions agree with TRBD2. The length of the CDR3 is 17 residues. V trimming: 8 bases; J trimming: 3 bases; junction bases outside the gene matches: 10. The V gene's germline CDR1 is MDHEN and CDR2 SYDVKM. In DNA form, the CDR3 reads TGTGCCAGCCCCCTTCCGGGACTAGCGGGGGGGCACTACGAGCAGTACGTC. It specifies CASPLPGLAGGHYEQYV.

The V gene is TRBV28, the J gene TRBJ1-2; D possibly corresponds to TRBD1 (6 bases). CDR1 is MDHEN and CDR2 is SYDVKM in the germline V gene. Trimming stripped 6 bases from V and 0 bases from J, with 20 bases between. The CDR3 extends over 17 amino acids. CDR3: CASRPSTGIRANYGYTF. The CDR3 DNA is TGTGCCAGCAGACCGTCTACAGGGATACGGGCTAACTATGGCTACACCTTC.

J is TRBJ2-5 and V is TRBV7-9; D is undetermined. Germline-derived CDR1 and CDR2 are SEHNR and FQNEAQ (reference sequence). The CDR3 sequence is 13 residues long. Trimming left V 1 base short and J 3 bases short, with 6 bases between. The CDR3 protein is CASSLGAKETQYF. Here the CDR3 DNA reads TGTGCCAGCAGCTTAGGAGCCAAAGAGACCCAGTACTTC. The full variable domain, in which reference TRBV7-9 and TRBJ2-5 provide the parts outside the CDR3, is DTGVSQNPRHKITKRGQNVTFRCDPISEHNRLYWYRQTLGQGPEFLTYFQNEAQLEKSRLLSDRFSAERPKGSFSTLEIQRTEQGDSAMYLCASSLGAKETQYFGPGTRLLVL.

V usage is TRBV6-5 and J usage is TRBJ1-4; no reliable D call. The CDR3 is 14 amino acids. The V gene lost 2 bases and the J gene lost 3 bases, with 7 bases spanning the gap. The germline gives CDR1 MNHEY, CDR2 SVGAGI. The CDR3 DNA is TGTGCCAGCAGTTACGCGTACTCTAATGAAAAACTGTTTTTT. Translating gives CASSYAYSNEKLFF.

The chain joins TRBV4-2 to TRBJ2-3, with 8 bases aligning to TRBD1. This CDR3 is built from 17 residues. Trimming cost V 0 bases and J 9 bases; bases outside gene matches: 14. Germline loops: CDR1 LGHNA, CDR2 YNFKEQ. CDR3 bases: TGTGCCAGCAGCCAAGATCGCGACAGGGGATTCTCCTGGACGCAGTATTTT. Its translation is CASSQDRDRGFSWTQYF.

The chain links TRBV11-2 to TRBJ2-2, with D perhaps matching TRBD2 (6 bases). V was shortened by 2 bases and J by 2 bases, with 21 bases between the two germline ends. Looked up from germline, CDR1 is SGHAT and CDR2 is FQNNGV. The CDR3 loop spans 19 amino acids. CDR3: CASSLWREAKRKNTGELFF. The CDR3 DNA follows: TGTGCCAGCAGCTTATGGAGGGAAGCGAAACGAAAAAACACCGGGGAGCTGTTTTTT.

In this sample, this clone turned up a few times. The V gene is TRBV5-5, the J gene TRBJ1-1, with no clear D. This CDR3 is 14 amino acids long. V lost 1 base to trimming and J lost 0 bases, with 7 bases between them. CDR1 and CDR2 from the germline V gene are SGHKS and YYEKEE (reference sequence). This CDR3 is CASSLFQLNTEAFF. As DNA, the CDR3 is TGTGCCAGCAGCTTGTTCCAGTTGAACACTGAAGCTTTCTTT.

The V and J genes are TRBV5-1 and TRBJ2-3; 11 bases fit TRBD2. V trimming: 0 bases; J trimming: 0 bases; junction bases outside the gene matches: 6. Germline V gene lookup returns CDR1 SGHRS and CDR2 YFSETQ. The CDR3 consists of 18 residues. The CDR3 region is CASSLGLAGPSSTDTQYF. The CDR3 DNA sequence: TGCGCCAGCAGCTTGGGACTAGCGGGACCGTCTAGCACAGATACGCAGTATTTT.

V is TRBV7-9 and J is TRBJ2-5; D might be TRBD1 (6 bases). The CDR3 is 14 residues long. V lost 4 bases and J 2 bases, leaving 11 bases between the germline ends. The germline V gene encodes CDR1 SEHNR and CDR2 FQNEAQ (reference sequence). The CDR3 here is CASSSSTGQETQYF. In DNA, the CDR3 is TGTGCCAGCAGCTCATCGACAGGACAAGAGACCCAGTACTTC.

The V gene is TRBV7-9, the J gene TRBJ2-5; the D gene is possibly TRBD1 (6 bases). This CDR3 is built from 15 residues. Germline CDR1 and CDR2: SEHNR and FQNEAQ (reference sequence). Trimming took off 3 bases at V and 1 base at J, with 12 bases between the two ends. This CDR3 reads CASSFAGQSQETQYF. CDR3 bases: TGTGCCAGCAGCTTTGCCGGACAGAGCCAAGAGACCCAGTACTTC.

V is TRBV7-9 and J is TRBJ2-3, with TRBD2 matching over 8 bases. The CDR3 runs 17 residues. Germline lookup yields CDR1 SEHNR and CDR2 FQNEAQ (reference sequence). V lost 0 bases to trimming and J lost 6 bases; unmatched junction nucleotides: 11. Here the CDR3 reads CASSLAGGGPLRDTQYF. For the CDR3, the DNA is TGTGCCAGCAGCTTAGCGGGCGGGGGGCCCCTGAGGGATACGCAGTATTTT.

The CDR3 region is CASSLAGGITDTQYF. Here the CDR3 DNA reads TGTGCCAGCAGCTTAGCGGGGGGGATCACAGATACGCAGTATTTT. V is TRBV7-3 and J is TRBJ2-3, with 9 bases that match TRBD2. Germline V gene lookup returns CDR1 SGHTA and CDR2 FQGTGA. The CDR3 is made up of 15 amino acids. V was clipped by 2 bases and J by 2 bases; unmatched bases: 2.

V gene TRBV5-6 combines with J gene TRBJ1-2, with 7 bases identical to TRBD1. CDR1 is SGHDT, CDR2 YYEEEE, per germline. With 1 base clipped from V and 0 bases from J, the junction kept 12 bases outside the gene matches. This CDR3 is built from 18 residues. The CDR3 bases are TGTGCCAGCAGCTTGACCCGACAGGGTAGGGGTACTAACTATGGCTACACCTTC. Amino acids: CASSLTRQGRGTNYGYTF.

The chain recombines TRBV18 with TRBJ1-3; D might be TRBD1 (5 bases). V was pared by 3 bases and J by 4 bases, with 13 bases between. Germline V gives CDR1 KGHSH, CDR2 LQKENI. The CDR3 spans 15 residues. CDR3 amino acids: CASSPPTRGGNTIYF. The DNA for the CDR3 is TGTGCCAGCTCACCCCCGACAAGGGGAGGAAACACCATATATTTT.